The 32 T cell receptor beta chains below were found in one sample sequenced in a study of T-cell reconstitution after alpha-beta-depleted transplantation in children (TCRdb year 2016). Library method: PCR. Sequencing relied on an Illumina HiSeq 2500. TCR library preparation used molecular barcoding, with unique molecular identifiers applied to normalize quantification of the TCRbeta repertoire. Through fastp at Q25 and MiXCR, TCRdb rebuilt clones from the public reads, retaining in-frame beta chains. Rows are combined by CDR3 protein, so each entry shows the most common genes and DNA. The sample includes approximately 630,000 distinct CDR3 sequences, with around 13% observed a single time. In total, the top ten clones hold roughly 0.84% of the sample. The treatment or condition label for this specimen denotes: allogeneic hematopoietic cell transplantation with graft depleted of TCRalphabeta T cells and CD19 B cells.

This specimen was PBMCs, taken before TCRalphabeta/CD19-depleted stem cell transplant. These receptors were collected from a girl between 2 and 10 years old with congenital amegakaryocytic thrombocytopenia, due to receive a stem cell transplant.

In this sample, this clonotype turned up a few times. This chain links TRBV7-9 with TRBJ2-3; 10 bases line up with TRBD2. CDR1 SEHNR and CDR2 FQNEAQ come from the germline V gene (reference sequence). The J segment lost 6 bases and the V segment lost 11 bases, leaving 20 bases of the junction unmatched. This CDR3 has 17 residues. For the CDR3, the DNA is TGTGCCGAAACGTATAGCGGGAGGCCAGAGGGAGGTGATACGCAGTATTTT. Protein product: CAETYSGRPEGGDTQYF.

This clonotype was counted ten times or more. CDR3 region: CASSYTLNTEAFF. CDR3 DNA sequence: TGTGCCAGCAGCTACACCTTAAACACTGAAGCTTTCTTT. The chain has TRBV12-3 or TRBV12-4 and TRBJ1-1; D unclear. The germline V and J ends were trimmed by 6 bases and 2 bases, with 10 bases remaining between them. The CDR3 spans 13 residues.

This clonotype occurred many times. The chain recombines TRBV6-5 with TRBJ2-2, with 13 nucleotides matching TRBD2. CDR1 is MNHEY, CDR2 SVGAGI, per germline. The CDR3 covers 17 residues. The V segment lost 4 bases and the J segment 3 bases; nucleotides outside the gene matches: 5. The CDR3 loop reads CASSSGLAGTYTGELFF. The CDR3 DNA is TGTGCCAGCAGTTCGGGACTAGCGGGAACGTACACCGGGGAGCTGTTTTTT.

This clonotype was detected only a few times. V usage is TRBV20-1 and J usage is TRBJ1-3, with 9 bases fitting TRBD1. From germline, CDR1 is DFQATT and CDR2 SNEGSKA (reference sequence). V was clipped by 2 bases and J by 0 bases; unmatched bases: 14. CDR3 length equals 19 residues. Written as DNA, the CDR3 is TGCAGTGCTAGACTAGGGGGACAGGGCGTCCTCGGCTCTGGAAACACCATATATTTT. Its translation: CSARLGGQGVLGSGNTIYF.

Points on this clonotype: At one end, the junction sequence differs from germline, possibly due to a read error. The chain is built from TRBV5-1 and TRBJ1-2, with D hard to call. This CDR3 contains 13 residues. Germline assignment: CDR1 SGHRS and CDR2 YFSETQ. This CDR3 is CASSLGQDYGHTF. In DNA, the CDR3 is TGCGCCAGCAGCTTGGGACAAGACTATGGCCACACCTTC.

V usage is TRBV7-7 and J usage is TRBJ2-1; 10 nucleotides match TRBD2. V shed 5 bases and J 9 bases; nucleotides not matched to a gene: 13. CDR3 size: 16 residues. The V gene's germline CDR1 is SSHAT and CDR2 FNYEAQ (reference sequence). The CDR3 DNA follows: TGTGCCAGCAGCCCCAATCTAGCGGGAGCCACGGGTGAGCAGTTCTTC. This encodes CASSPNLAGATGEQFF.

This chain connects TRBV27 to TRBJ2-2, with 9 bases that match TRBD2. After removal of 3 bases from V and 3 bases from J, the junction contained 17 bases not matched to a gene. The germline CDR1 and CDR2 sequences are MNHEY and SMNVEV (reference sequence). The CDR3 consists of 20 residues. The CDR3 DNA reads TGTGCCAGCAGTTTCCCCCCCGGGAGTGCGGGAGGGTTTGACACCGGGGAGCTGTTTTTT. Encoded protein: CASSFPPGSAGGFDTGELFF.

The chain carries TRBV5-1 and TRBJ2-3; D gene ambiguous. Per the germline V gene, CDR1 is SGHRS and CDR2 is YFSETQ. V was shortened by 7 bases and J by 2 bases, with 11 bases between the two germline ends. The CDR3 runs to 13 residues. In DNA form, the CDR3 reads TGCGCCAGCCCCGGGCCTAACACAGATACGCAGTATTTT. It encodes CASPGPNTDTQYF.

Comments on this clonotype: A much larger clone differs by one base, so this may be a read error. Lacking the conserved final phenylalanine or tryptophan, this CDR3 likely reflects a read error. The chain joins TRBV27 to TRBJ2-4; TRBD2 matches at 13 bases. The CDR3 loop spans 19 amino acids. Germline V gene data show CDR1 as MNHEY and CDR2 as SMNVEV (reference sequence). J was trimmed by 0 bases and V by 5 bases; bases with no gene match: 10. The CDR3 DNA sequence: TGTGCCAGCAGTCGCGCACTAGCGGGAGGGGGGAAAGCCAAAAACATTCAGTACATC. It encodes CASSRALAGGGKAKNIQYI.

This clonotype was counted many times. The V and J genes are TRBV20-1 and TRBJ1-1; possibly TRBD1 for D (5 bases). CDR3 length: 15 amino acids. V was cut by 4 bases and J by 1 base, with 16 bases left in between. The germline V gene encodes CDR1 DFQATT and CDR2 SNEGSKA (reference sequence). The CDR3 bases are TGCAGTGCTAATAGTGAACGGGACTGGAACACTGAAGCTTTCTTT. Protein sequence: CSANSERDWNTEAFF.

This clonotype was recorded at least ten times. The chain is built from TRBV12-3 or TRBV12-4 and TRBJ2-7; D is unclear. This CDR3 is 14 amino acids long. The ends were cut back, 5 bases at V and 3 bases at J, with 14 bases in the middle. The chain's CDR3 is CASSPFQENYEQYF. In nucleotides, the CDR3 is TGTGCCAGCAGTCCCTTTCAGGAAAACTACGAGCAGTACTTC.

The rearrangement links TRBV12-3 or TRBV12-4 to TRBJ1-3; D is unclear. This CDR3 has 11 residues. V lost 5 bases to trimming and J lost 10 bases, with 9 bases between them. CDR3 DNA sequence: TGTGCCAGCAGTCCCGGGCGGACCATATATTTT. Translation: CASSPGRTIYF.

V is TRBV20-1 and J is TRBJ2-1; a possible D gene is TRBD2 (7 bases). This CDR3 has 13 residues. The V end was cut by 0 bases, the J end by 9 bases, with 12 bases between. Per the germline V gene, CDR1 is DFQATT and CDR2 is SNEGSKA (reference sequence). The CDR3 DNA reads TGCAGTGCTAGAGATGGGGGGGGCTTTGAGCAGTTCTTC. It translates to CSARDGGGFEQFF.

This clonotype appeared once. Since a much larger clone is just one base distant, this may be a read error. The chain is built from TRBV5-1 and TRBJ2-7; D unresolved. Germline CDR1 reads SGHRS; CDR2 reads YFSETQ. This CDR3 comprises 12 residues. The CDR3 loop reads CASSFERYEQSF. CDR3 sequence (DNA): TGCGCCAGCAGCTTTGAACGCTACGAGCAGTCCTTC. The entire variable domain, with the rest obtained from reference TRBV5-1 and TRBJ2-7, is as follows: KAGVTQTPRYLIKTRGQQVTLSCSPISGHRSVSWYQQTPGQGLQFLFEYFSETQRNKGNFPGRFSGRQFSNSRSEMNVSTLELGDSALYLCASSFERYEQSFGPGTRLTVT.

This clonotype has more than one count but fewer than ten. The chain links TRBV24-1 to TRBJ2-2; D uncertain. CDR3 size: 15 residues. V lost 5 bases to trimming and J lost 4 bases, with 13 bases between them. Germline lookup yields CDR1 KGHDR and CDR2 SFDVKD. The CDR3 spells CATSAREDSTGELFF. The DNA of the CDR3 is TGTGCCACCAGTGCCCGCGAGGATAGCACCGGGGAGCTGTTTTTT.

The chain is built from TRBV12-3 or TRBV12-4 and TRBJ2-5, with D unclear. V was pared by 2 bases and J by 2 bases, with 9 bases between. The CDR3 has 14 amino acids. The CDR3 sequence is CASSLRQLQETQYF. The CDR3 bases are TGTGCCAGCAGTTTAAGGCAGCTTCAAGAGACCCAGTACTTC.

This clonotype was seen many times. The gene calls are TRBV7-2 and TRBJ1-5; D unclear. Trimming shortened V by 1 base and J by 3 bases, and 1 base separated the two germline ends. The CDR3 is 12 amino acids. CDR1 and CDR2 (germline): SGHTA, FQGNSA. CDR3 sequence reads: CASSLDNQPQHF. Here the CDR3 DNA reads TGTGCCAGCAGCTTAGACAATCAGCCCCAGCATTTT.

This clonotype was seen many times. V gene TRBV20-1 combines with J gene TRBJ1-1; D uncertain. The CDR3 spans 12 residues. The V end lost 7 bases, the J end lost 6 bases, and 15 bases lay between the germline ends. Germline V gene sequence: CDR1 DFQATT, CDR2 SNEGSKA (reference sequence). The CDR3 DNA follows: TGCAGTGTGGGCCTGCCTCTCGCTGAAGCTTTCTTT. Its translation is CSVGLPLAEAFF.

This clonotype appeared a few times. V is TRBV7-9 and J is TRBJ2-1; D gene ambiguous. This CDR3 spans 16 amino acids. Trimming pared 5 bases from V and 8 bases from J, leaving 22 bases between. Germline CDR1 and CDR2: SEHNR and FQNEAQ (reference sequence). CDR3 amino acids: CASSPETAMVIHEQFF. In nucleotides, the CDR3 is TGTGCCAGCAGCCCCGAGACCGCCATGGTTATCCATGAGCAGTTCTTC.

This clonotype was seen ten or more times. The chain recombines TRBV29-1 with TRBJ2-3, with 12 bases matching TRBD1. Trimming removed 3 bases from V and 6 bases from J; junction bases left unmatched: 10. The CDR3 is 16 residues long. The germline V gene has CDR1 SQVTM and CDR2 ANQGSEA. CDR3 coding DNA: TGCAGCGTTGACCGGAAGGGACAGGGGGCGTGGGATACGCAGTATTTT. Translating it yields CSVDRKGQGAWDTQYF.

There are a few counts of this clonotype. The chain uses TRBV15 and TRBJ2-3; D gene uncertain. V was trimmed by 0 bases and J by 1 base, leaving 14 bases between them. Germline loops: CDR1 LNHNV, CDR2 YYDKDF (reference sequence). The CDR3 has 17 residues. In nucleotides, the CDR3 is TGTGCCACCAGCAGAGAATCCGGTGAAACCGGCACAGATACGCAGTATTTT. It yields the protein CATSRESGETGTDTQYF.

This clonotype appeared many times. The rearrangement uses TRBV6-5 and TRBJ2-7; D gene uncertain. Trimming removed 1 base from V and 1 base from J, with 11 bases in between. Germline CDR1 MNHEY, CDR2 SVGAGI. The CDR3 covers 15 residues. The CDR3 DNA reads TGTGCCAGCAGTTACTTGGGCGGCCGGTCCTACGAGCAGTACTTC. The encoded protein is CASSYLGGRSYEQYF.

Many counts were recorded for this clonotype. V and J are TRBV20-1 and TRBJ1-1; 7 bases align to TRBD1. The junction had 4 bases not matched to a gene; V was cut back by 5 bases and J by 4 bases. This CDR3 is built from 12 residues. CDR1 is DFQATT, CDR2 SNEGSKA, per germline (reference sequence). The DNA of the CDR3 is TGCAGTGCTGAAGGGACAGCCACTGAAGCTTTCTTT. It is translated as CSAEGTATEAFF.

This clonotype was seen a few times. The chain couples TRBV29-1 to TRBJ1-1; TRBD1 matches 8 bases. V was pared by 4 bases and J by 8 bases, with 12 bases of the junction left unmatched. Per the germline V gene, CDR1 is SQVTM and CDR2 is ANQGSEA. This CDR3 has 14 residues. CDR3 sequence (DNA): TGCAGCGTTGGCCGACAGGACAGGGAATTCGAAGCTTTCTTT. This codes for CSVGRQDREFEAFF.

This clonotype came up many times. This rearrangement joins TRBV20-1 to TRBJ2-2; no firm D call. Trimming removed 1 base from V and 3 bases from J, with 12 bases in between. The CDR3 runs 15 residues. Germline CDR1 and CDR2: DFQATT and SNEGSKA (reference sequence). As DNA, the CDR3 is TGCAGTGCTAGAGGGGGTGCCCCCCACACCGGGGAGCTGTTTTTT. Protein sequence: CSARGGAPHTGELFF.

The chain is built from TRBV18 and TRBJ2-5; tentative D call: TRBD1 (6 bases). This CDR3 region has 14 residues. Germline V gives CDR1 KGHSH, CDR2 LQKENI. V lost 3 bases to trimming and J lost 5 bases, with 13 bases between them. The CDR3 loop reads CASSPPTGPETQYF. CDR3 sequence (DNA): TGTGCCAGCTCACCGCCTACAGGGCCGGAGACCCAGTACTTC.

This clonotype appeared many times. V usage is TRBV4-1 and J usage is TRBJ2-7; no firm D call. Deletions cut 2 bases from V and 4 bases from J, with 12 bases between. CDR3 size: 14 residues. CDR1 is MGHRA, CDR2 YSYEKL, per germline. CDR3 in amino acids: CASSQPLERYEQYF. The CDR3 DNA is TGCGCCAGCAGCCAACCCCTCGAACGTTACGAGCAGTACTTC.

The rearrangement uses TRBV7-9 and TRBJ2-1, with no clear D. Trimming removed 7 bases from V and 4 bases from J, with 17 bases in between. The CDR3 has 15 residues. Germline V lookup: CDR1 SEHNR, CDR2 FQNEAQ (reference sequence). The CDR3 sequence: CASTSLGLSYNEQFF. Here the CDR3 DNA reads TGTGCCAGCACCTCCCTAGGGCTCTCATACAATGAGCAGTTCTTC.

In this sample, this clonotype turned up many times. This rearrangement joins TRBV5-1 to TRBJ1-1; weak D call: TRBD1 (5 bases). The CDR3 totals 14 residues. Trimming pared 0 bases from V and 3 bases from J, leaving 9 bases between. The V gene's germline CDR1 is SGHRS and CDR2 YFSETQ. The CDR3 region has the DNA TGCGCCAGCAGCTTGGGCATGGGGGACACTGAAGCTTTCTTT. Translating gives CASSLGMGDTEAFF.

This clonotype was picked up a small number of times. The genes are TRBV7-8 and TRBJ2-1; D not certain. CDR3 length equals 15 residues. Germline CDR1 reads SGHVS; CDR2 reads FQNEAQ. V lost 0 bases and J lost 14, with 20 bases in between. CDR3 residues: CASSLAGSGYTSKFF. The CDR3 nucleotides read TGTGCCAGCAGCTTAGCGGGGTCGGGTTACACGTCAAAGTTCTTC.

This clonotype was seen many times. V gene TRBV15 combines with J gene TRBJ2-5, with a weak D call TRBD1 (6 bases). The CDR3 has 15 residues. Trimming pared 0 bases from V and 5 bases from J, leaving 13 bases between. Germline V gene lookup returns CDR1 LNHNV and CDR2 YYDKDF (reference sequence). DNA for the CDR3: TGTGCCACCAGCAGAGATCAGGGGCCTAGGGAGACCCAGTACTTC. It encodes CATSRDQGPRETQYF.

This clonotype appeared a few times. The genes are TRBV5-1 and TRBJ2-1, with TRBD2 matching 12 bases. The V segment lost 0 bases and the J segment 2 bases; nucleotides outside the gene matches: 3. The CDR3 sequence is 17 residues long. Looked up from germline, CDR1 is SGHRS and CDR2 is YFSETQ. The CDR3 nucleotides read TGCGCCAGCAGCTTGGCTAGCGGGAGGGGTGCCTACAATGAGCAGTTCTTC. This encodes CASSLASGRGAYNEQFF.